This T cell receptor beta chain comes out of a study of graft-versus-host responses after intestinal transplantation. Findings of the study overall: HvG clone declines early post-transplant were associated with peak circulating GvH levels. The marrow of recipients harbored GvH clones, and ileum or blood showed some of them first.

V shed 1 base, J shed 3 bases, and the junction held 7 bases outside the gene matches. In germline, CDR1 is MGHRA, CDR2 YSYEKL. The CDR3 loop spans 16 amino acids. Concerning this clone: The antigen is undetermined.

Some clones are missing from TCRdb's copy, which holds only in-frame ones; the method was immunoSEQ multiplex PCR. The sample comprises 80,000 to 90,000 clones, around 90% of which are singletons, and around 0.1% rests with the top ten. This receptor was obtained from a human donor who received an intestinal transplant. This material consisted of unstimulated CD4+ T cells sorted from spleen or lymph node cells, taken before intestinal transplant. The chain uses TRBV4-1 and TRBJ2-5, with TRBD2 identical over 8 bases. CDR3 coding DNA: TGCGCCAGCAGCCAAGGACGGGGGGGCGCCAAAGAGACCCAGTACTTC. Translated: CASSQGRGGAKETQYF.